This T cell receptor (beta chain) came from a study of T cell responses to AZD1222 COVID-19 vaccine. CDR3 length: 16 amino acids. Trimming shortened V by 2 bases and J by 0 bases, and 13 bases separated the two germline ends. Germline V CDR1 and CDR2: LGHDT, YNNKEL (reference sequence). Study conclusions and caveats: Recipients of two AZD1222 doses showed rising Spike-specific TCR breadth and depth. Sampling captured repertoires only after the peak T cell response.

Regarding this clone: The antigen is not known.

Some clones are missing from TCRdb's copy, which holds only in-frame ones; the method was immunoSEQ multiplex PCR. The data show approximately 150,000 clones, with approximately 94% seen just once and around 5% held by the top ten. The source is an adult in good health. The sample in question was peripheral blood, obtained on day 0 of AZD1222 vaccination. The gene calls are TRBV3-1 (or the pseudogene TRBV3-2) and TRBJ1-2; no clear D gene. The CDR3 loop is CASSQRLADTNYGYTF. As DNA, the CDR3 is TGTGCCAGCAGCCAAAGATTGGCGGATACTAACTATGGCTACACCTTC.